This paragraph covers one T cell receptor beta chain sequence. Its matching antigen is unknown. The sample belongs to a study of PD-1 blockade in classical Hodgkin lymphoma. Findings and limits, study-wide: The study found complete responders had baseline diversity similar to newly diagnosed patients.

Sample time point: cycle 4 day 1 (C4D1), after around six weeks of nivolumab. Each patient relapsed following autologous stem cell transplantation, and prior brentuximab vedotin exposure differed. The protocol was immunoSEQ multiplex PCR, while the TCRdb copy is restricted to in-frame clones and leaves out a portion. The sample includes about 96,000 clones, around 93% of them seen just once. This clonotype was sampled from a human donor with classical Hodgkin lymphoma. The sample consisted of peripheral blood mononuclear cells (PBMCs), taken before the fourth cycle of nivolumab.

The CDR3 nucleotides read TGTGCCAGCAGCTTAGATGGAACAGGGGGTGGTCGAAACACCATATATTTT. Its translation: CASSLDGTGGGRNTIYF. The chain links TRBV11-2 to TRBJ1-3; 8 positions match TRBD1. V trimming: 0 bases; J trimming: 5 bases; junction bases outside the gene matches: 9. The CDR3 extends over 17 amino acids. The germline V gene encodes CDR1 SGHAT and CDR2 FQNNGV.